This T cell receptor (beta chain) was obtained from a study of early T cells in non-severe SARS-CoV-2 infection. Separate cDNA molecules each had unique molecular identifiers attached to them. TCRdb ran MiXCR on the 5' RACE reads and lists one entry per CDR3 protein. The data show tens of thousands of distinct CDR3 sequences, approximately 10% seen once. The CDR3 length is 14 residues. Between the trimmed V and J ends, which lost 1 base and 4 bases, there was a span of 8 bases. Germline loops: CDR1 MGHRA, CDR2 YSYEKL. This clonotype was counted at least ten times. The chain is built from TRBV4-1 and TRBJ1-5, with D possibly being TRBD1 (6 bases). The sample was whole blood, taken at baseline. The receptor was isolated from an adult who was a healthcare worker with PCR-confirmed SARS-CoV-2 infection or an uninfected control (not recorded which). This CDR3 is CASSQARGNQPQHF. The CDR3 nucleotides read TGCGCCAGCAGCCAAGCGAGGGGGAATCAGCCCCAGCATTTT.